This T cell receptor beta chain stems from a study of T cells in Graves' hyperthyroidism and ophthalmopathy. About the study: Before any treatment, at initial diagnosis, peripheral blood was collected.

Researchers amplified the TCR beta CDR3 regions from RNA transcripts. The study used the HTBI primer set for a first-round RT-PCR of the TCR CDR3. TCRdb recomputed calls from the multiplex PCR reads with MiXCR, one row per CDR3 protein. The data show about 520,000 distinct CDR3 sequences, more than 20% seen once. Germline lookup yields CDR1 SGDLS and CDR2 YYNGEE. The CDR3 totals 12 residues. Trimming shortened V by 0 bases and J by 3 bases, and 3 bases separated the two germline ends. Study-level findings and limits: Most clonotypes expanded in thyroid above 0.001 were likewise present in blood.

As regards this clonotype: Its antigen is unknown.

Sequences were obtained from blood. The chain recombines TRBV9 with TRBJ2-5; unclear D gene. This receptor was obtained from a man aged 18 to 29 with Graves' hyperthyroidism. The DNA for the CDR3 is TGTGCCAGCAGCGTAGTGAAAGAGACCCAGTACTTC. This encodes CASSVVKETQYF. Combining the CDR3 with reference TRBV9 and TRBJ2-5 gives the whole variable domain DSGVTQTPKHLITATGQRVTLRCSPRSGDLSVYWYQQSLDQGLQFLIQYYNGEERAKGNILERFSAQQFPDLHSELNLSSLELGDSALYFCASSVVKETQYFGPGTRLLVL.